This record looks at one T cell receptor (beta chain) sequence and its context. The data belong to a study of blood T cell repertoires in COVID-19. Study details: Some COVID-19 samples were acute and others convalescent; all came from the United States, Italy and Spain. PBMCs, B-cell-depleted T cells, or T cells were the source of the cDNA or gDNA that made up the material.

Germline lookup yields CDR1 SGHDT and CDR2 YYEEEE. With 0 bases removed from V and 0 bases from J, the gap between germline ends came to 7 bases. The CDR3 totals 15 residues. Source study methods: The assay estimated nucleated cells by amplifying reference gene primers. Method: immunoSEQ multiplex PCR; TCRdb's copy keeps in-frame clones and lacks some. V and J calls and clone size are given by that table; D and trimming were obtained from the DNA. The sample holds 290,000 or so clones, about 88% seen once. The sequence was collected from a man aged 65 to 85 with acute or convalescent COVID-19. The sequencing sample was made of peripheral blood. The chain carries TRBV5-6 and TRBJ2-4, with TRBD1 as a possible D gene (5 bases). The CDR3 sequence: CASSLGQLAKNIQYF. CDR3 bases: TGTGCCAGCAGCTTGGGACAGCTAGCCAAAAACATTCAGTACTTC.